These 2 T cell receptor beta chains came from one sample sequenced in a study of cytomegalovirus exposure and HLA in healthy donors. Researchers ran the PCR with 60 Vbeta and 13 Jbeta primers. Sequencing used immunoSEQ multiplex PCR; TCRdb keeps in-frame clones, though not all of them. The data hold around 120,000 clones, with about 68% observed a single time. The source material was PBMCs. The receptors were gathered from a man aged 25-45 years in good health and CMV-seropositive.

This clone was seen only a few times. The genes are TRBV14 and TRBJ1-6, with D maybe TRBD1 (6 bases). The length of the CDR3 is 17 residues. V was pared by 0 bases and J by 3 bases, with 12 bases between. CDR1 is SGHDN and CDR2 is FVKESK in the germline V gene. The CDR3 protein is CASSQESGADYNSPLHF. In nucleotides, the CDR3 is TGTGCCAGCAGCCAAGAGTCAGGGGCGGACTATAATTCACCCCTCCACTTT.

The DNA of the CDR3 is TGTGCCTGGAGCGTAGGGGGCAAAAACATTCAGTACTTC. Translating gives CAWSVGGKNIQYF. The chain combines TRBV30 with TRBJ2-4; tentative D call: TRBD1 (6 bases). Trimming shortened V by 3 bases and J by 3 bases, and 9 bases separated the two germline ends. In germline, CDR1 is GTSNPN, CDR2 SVGIG (reference sequence). There are 13 residues in the CDR3.